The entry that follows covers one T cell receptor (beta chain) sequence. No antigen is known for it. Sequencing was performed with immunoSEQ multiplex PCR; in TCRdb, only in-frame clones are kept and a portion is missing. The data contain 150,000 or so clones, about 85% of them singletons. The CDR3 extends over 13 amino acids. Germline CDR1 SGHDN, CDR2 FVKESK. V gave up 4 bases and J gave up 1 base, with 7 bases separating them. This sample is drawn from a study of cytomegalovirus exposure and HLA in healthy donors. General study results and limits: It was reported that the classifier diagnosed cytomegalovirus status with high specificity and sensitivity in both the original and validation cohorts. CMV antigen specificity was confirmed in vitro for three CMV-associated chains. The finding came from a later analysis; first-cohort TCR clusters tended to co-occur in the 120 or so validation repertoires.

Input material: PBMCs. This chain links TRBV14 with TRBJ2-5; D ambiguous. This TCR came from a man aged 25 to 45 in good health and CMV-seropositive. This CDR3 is CASSPLVQETQYF. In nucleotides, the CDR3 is TGTGCCAGCAGCCCCTTAGTCCAAGAGACCCAGTACTTC.